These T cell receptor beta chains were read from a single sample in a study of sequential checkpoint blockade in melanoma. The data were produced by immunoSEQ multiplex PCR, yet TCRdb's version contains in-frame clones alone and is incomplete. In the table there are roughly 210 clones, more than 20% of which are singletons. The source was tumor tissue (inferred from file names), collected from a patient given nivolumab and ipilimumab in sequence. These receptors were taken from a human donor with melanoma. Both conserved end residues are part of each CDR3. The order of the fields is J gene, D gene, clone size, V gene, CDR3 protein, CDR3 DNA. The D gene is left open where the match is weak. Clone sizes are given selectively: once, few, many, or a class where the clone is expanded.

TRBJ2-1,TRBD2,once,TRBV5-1,CASSSGLAAYNEQFF,TGCGCCAGCAGCTCGGGACTAGCGGCCTACAATGAGCAGTTCTTC
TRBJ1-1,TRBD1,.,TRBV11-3,CASSLGGTANTEAFF,TGTGCCAGCAGCTTAGGTGGGACAGCGAACACTGAAGCTTTCTTT
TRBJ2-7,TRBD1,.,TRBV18,CASSPTPGGEQYF,TGTGCCAGCTCACCAACTCCAGGGGGCGAGCAGTACTTC
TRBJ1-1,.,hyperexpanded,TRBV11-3,CASSLFDGANTEAFF,TGTGCCAGCAGCTTATTTGACGGGGCGAACACTGAAGCTTTCTTT
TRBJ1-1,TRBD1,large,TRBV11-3,CASSLRFAGQGSLTEAFF,TGTGCCAGCAGCTTGAGATTTGCGGGACAGGGTTCTTTAACTGAAGCTTTCTTT
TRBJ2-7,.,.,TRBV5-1,CASSLASGNYEQYF,TGCGCCAGCAGCCTGGCTTCGGGGAACTACGAGCAGTACTTC
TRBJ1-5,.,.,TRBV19,CASSAHLRNQPQHF,TGTGCCAGTAGTGCCCATCTACGCAATCAGCCCCAGCATTTT
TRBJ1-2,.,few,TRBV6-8,CASSGGWGGYGYTF,TGTGCCAGCAGTGGGGGCTGGGGAGGCTATGGCTACACCTTC
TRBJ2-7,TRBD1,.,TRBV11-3,CASSFIGGYYEQYF,TGTGCCAGCAGCTTCATAGGGGGCTACTACGAGCAGTACTTC
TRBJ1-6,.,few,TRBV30,CAWSVDHSPLHF,TGTGCCTGGAGTGTGGACCATTCACCCCTCCACTTT
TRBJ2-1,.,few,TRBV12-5,CASTLRDGLGEQFF,TGTGCCAGCACCCTCCGGGACGGGCTTGGAGAGCAGTTCTTC
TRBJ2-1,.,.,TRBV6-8,CASRSGGYNEQFF,TGTGCCAGCAGATCCGGGGGCTACAATGAGCAGTTCTTC
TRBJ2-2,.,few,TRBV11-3,CASSPRRPAGELFF,TGTGCCAGCAGCCCCCGTAGGCCCGCCGGGGAGCTGTTTTTT
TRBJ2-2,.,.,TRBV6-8,CASSPRPGELFF,TGTGCCAGCAGCCCGAGGCCCGGGGAGCTGTTTTTT
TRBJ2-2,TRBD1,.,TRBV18,CASSLSQGANTGELFF,TGTGCCAGCTCACTCTCTCAGGGGGCCAACACCGGGGAGCTGTTTTTT
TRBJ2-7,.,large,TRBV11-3,CASSPSGTIYEQYF,TGTGCCAGCAGCCCCTCCGGGACAATCTACGAGCAGTACTTC
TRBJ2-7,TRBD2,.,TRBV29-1,CSVLVAGVGYEQYF,TGCAGCGTTCTGGTAGCGGGGGTAGGGTACGAGCAGTACTTC